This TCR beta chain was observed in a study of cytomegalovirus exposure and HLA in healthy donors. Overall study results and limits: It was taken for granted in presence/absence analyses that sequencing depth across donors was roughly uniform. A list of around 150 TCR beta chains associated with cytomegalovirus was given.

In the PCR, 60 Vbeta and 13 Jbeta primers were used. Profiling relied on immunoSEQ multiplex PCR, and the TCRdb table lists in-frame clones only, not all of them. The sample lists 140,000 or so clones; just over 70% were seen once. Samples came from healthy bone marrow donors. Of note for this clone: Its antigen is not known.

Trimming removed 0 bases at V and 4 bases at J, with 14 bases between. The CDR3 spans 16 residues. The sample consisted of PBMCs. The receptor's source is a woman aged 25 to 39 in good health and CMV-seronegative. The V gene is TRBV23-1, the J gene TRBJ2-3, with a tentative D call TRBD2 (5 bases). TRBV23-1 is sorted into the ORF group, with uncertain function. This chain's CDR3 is CASSQSNRGRADTQYF. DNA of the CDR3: TGCGCCAGCAGTCAATCGAACCGGGGTAGGGCAGATACGCAGTATTTT.